This T cell receptor beta chain originates from a study of shared clonotypes between healthy human individuals. Turning to the study itself: Three plates each covered CD4 naive and memory; CD8 naive two, CD8 memory one.

Across several immunoSEQ plates, the genomic DNA of each subset was split evenly. The data were produced by immunoSEQ multiplex PCR, yet TCRdb's version contains in-frame clones alone and is incomplete. This sample has some 500,000 clones, with 90% to 96% found just once. Germline CDR1 and CDR2: MRHNA and SNTAGT. The CDR3 contains 18 residues. V lost 11 bases and J 4 bases, leaving 30 bases between the germline ends. V is TRBV6-4 and J is TRBJ2-1; TRBD2 is a possible D gene (5 bases). Sequencing used naive CD4+ T cells sorted from blood. The subset: CD45RA+ positively selected. The receptor was isolated from a woman in her twenties or thirties in good health. The CDR3 DNA reads TGTGCCCGAAGTTTCCAAGAAAGTCGGGATCTCGGGTACAATGAGCAGTTCTTC. Its translation is CARSFQESRDLGYNEQFF.